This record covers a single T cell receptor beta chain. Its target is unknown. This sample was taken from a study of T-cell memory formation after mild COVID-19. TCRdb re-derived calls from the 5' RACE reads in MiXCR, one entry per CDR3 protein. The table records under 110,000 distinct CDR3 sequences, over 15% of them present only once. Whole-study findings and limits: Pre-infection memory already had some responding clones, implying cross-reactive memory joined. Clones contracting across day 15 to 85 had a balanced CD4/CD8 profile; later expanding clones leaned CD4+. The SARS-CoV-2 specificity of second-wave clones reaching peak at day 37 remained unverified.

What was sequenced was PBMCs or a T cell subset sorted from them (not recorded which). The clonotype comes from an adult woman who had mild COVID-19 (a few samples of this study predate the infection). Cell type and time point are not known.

The CDR3 is CASSPDPPAYGYTF. In DNA, the CDR3 is TGCGCCAGCAGCCCCGATCCCCCTGCTTATGGCTACACCTTC. The chain links TRBV5-1 to TRBJ1-2; no clear D gene. This CDR3 has 14 residues. V was clipped by 4 bases and J by 5 bases, with 15 bases between them. CDR1 and CDR2 (germline): SGHRS, YFSETQ. Drawing the rest from reference TRBV5-1 and TRBJ1-2, the complete variable domain is KAGVTQTPRYLIKTRGQQVTLSCSPISGHRSVSWYQQTPGQGLQFLFEYFSETQRNKGNFPGRFSGRQFSNSRSEMNVSTLELGDSALYLCASSPDPPAYGYTFGSGTRLTVV.